The sequence of this TCR beta chain was determined in a study of control samples from healthy donors and cancer patients. J gave up 12 bases and V 6 bases, and 9 bases lay outside the gene matches. This CDR3 is 14 amino acids long. Germline values: CDR1 MNHNS, CDR2 SASEGT. Sequencing used immunoSEQ multiplex PCR; TCRdb keeps in-frame clones, though not all of them. This sample has about 160,000 clones; approximately 94% occur once, and the top ten carry 13% to 15%. The chain links TRBV6-1 to TRBJ2-6; 9 bases are shared with TRBD1. The material sequenced was PBMCs. The sequence was collected from a man aged 60 to 75 with colorectal cancer. The CDR3 here is CASSPGQGYSVLTF. The CDR3 DNA reads as TGTGCCAGCAGCCCGGGACAGGGTTATAGCGTCCTGACTTTC.